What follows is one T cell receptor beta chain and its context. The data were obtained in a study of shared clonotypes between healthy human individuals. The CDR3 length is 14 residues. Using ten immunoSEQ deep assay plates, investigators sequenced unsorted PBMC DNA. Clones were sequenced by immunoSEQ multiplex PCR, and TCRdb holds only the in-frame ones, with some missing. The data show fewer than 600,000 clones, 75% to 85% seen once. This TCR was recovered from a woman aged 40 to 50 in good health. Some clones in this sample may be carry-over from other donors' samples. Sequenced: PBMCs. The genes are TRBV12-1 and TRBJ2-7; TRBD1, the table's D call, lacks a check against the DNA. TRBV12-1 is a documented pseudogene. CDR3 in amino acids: CASSTRGERYEQYF. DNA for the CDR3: TGTGCCAGCAGCACCAGGGGGGAGAGATACGAGCAGTACTTC.